Sequencing of this T cell receptor beta chain was carried out in a study of cytomegalovirus exposure and HLA in healthy donors. Study-wide results and limits: The authors judged a highly shared variant cluster likely a sequencing artifact. Further analysis was carried out later, and it showed several of the most significant clusters appearing linked to common viral pathogens. TCR beta V- and J-gene trimming, according to a later analysis, was linked to a missense DCLRE1C variant.

About this clone: Its cognate antigen is unknown.

13 Jbeta primers and 60 Vbeta primers were used for the PCR. The protocol was immunoSEQ multiplex PCR, while the TCRdb copy is restricted to in-frame clones and leaves out a portion. The table lists about 200,000 clones. Germline V gives CDR1 MNHNS, CDR2 SASEGT. This CDR3 has 13 residues. V shed 9 bases and J shed 3 bases, with 12 bases lying between them. The sample was PBMCs. The chain has TRBV6-1 and TRBJ2-1, with unresolved D. The TCR comes from a girl between 2 and 10 years old in good health and CMV-seropositive. The chain's CDR3 is CASLVGNYNEQFF. CDR3 in DNA: TGTGCCAGTCTGGTCGGTAACTACAATGAGCAGTTCTTC.